These T cell receptor beta chains were read from a single sample in a study of T-cell memory formation after mild COVID-19. One entry per CDR3 protein, called by TCRdb with MiXCR from the 5' RACE reads. This sample yields just under 350,000 distinct CDR3 sequences, of which around 13% are seen a single time; 20% to 25% belongs to the top ten. The sequenced material came from PBMCs or a T cell subset sorted from them (not recorded which). These receptors all come from a man aged 18 to 30 who had mild COVID-19 (a few samples of this study predate the infection). Cell type and time point are not known. Each CDR3 is given with its conserved first and last residue. The order of the fields is V gene, J gene, clone size, D gene, CDR3 DNA, CDR3 protein. A D gene is named only where the DNA matches it firmly. The size field is filled for only some rows; it gives once, few, many or a size class.

TRBV5-6,TRBJ2-2,-,-,TGTGCCAGCAGTCAACCCAAGACTGACACCGGGGAGCTGTTTTTT,CASSQPKTDTGELFF
TRBV12-3/TRBV12-4,TRBJ2-3,-,-,TGTGCCAGCAGTTCCCTGACTTGGGAATCCACAGATACGCAGTATTTT,CASSSLTWESTDTQYF
TRBV29-1,TRBJ1-1,few,-,TGCAGCGTTGGTGCCGGGGCCCTGAACACTGAAGCTTTCTTT,CSVGAGALNTEAFF
TRBV7-8,TRBJ2-5,-,TRBD1,TGTGCCAGCAGCCCTACGGGACAGGGGAGGGAGACCCAGTACTTC,CASSPTGQGRETQYF
TRBV11-2,TRBJ2-7,-,TRBD2,TGTGCCAGCAGCTTTGGCGCGGGACTACAAACCGAGCAGTACTTC,CASSFGAGLQTEQYF
TRBV6-5,TRBJ1-1,-,-,TGTGCCAGCAGTTACGGGGGAGCCACTGAAGCTTTCTTT,CASSYGGATEAFF
TRBV5-1,TRBJ2-1,many,-,TGCGCCAGCAGCCCCACTGGATCCAATGAGCAGTTCTTC,CASSPTGSNEQFF
TRBV6-5,TRBJ2-7,few,TRBD1,TGTGCCAGCAGTTACAAACAGGGGAACTCCTACGAGCAGTACTTC,CASSYKQGNSYEQYF
TRBV6-2/TRBV6-3,TRBJ2-3,-,TRBD2,TGTGCCAGCAGTGACTTAATAGCGGGGGCGCAGTATTTT,CASSDLIAGAQYF
TRBV20-1,TRBJ2-1,-,-,TGCAGTGCTAGAACCCTCTCTAGCGCTGACTACAATGAGCAGTTCTTC,CSARTLSSADYNEQFF
TRBV15,TRBJ2-5,many,TRBD2,TGTGCCACCAGCAGAGATCGGCTAGCGGAGAGGGAACAAGAGACCCAGTACTTC,CATSRDRLAEREQETQYF
TRBV4-1,TRBJ2-3,-,-,TGCGCCAGCAGCCAAGATCATACGAGAGGGGTTGTAGCAGATACGCAGTATTTT,CASSQDHTRGVVADTQYF
TRBV7-8,TRBJ1-2,-,-,TGTGCCAGCAGCATACGGGACGGCTCTAACTATGGCTACACCTTC,CASSIRDGSNYGYTF
TRBV7-3,TRBJ2-1,once,TRBD2,TGTGCCAGCAGCCCCACCCGACTAGCGGGGGCTGAGCAGTTCTTC,CASSPTRLAGAEQFF
TRBV18,TRBJ2-3,-,TRBD1,TGTGCCAGCTCACCAACAACCGGGACAGCTTTAGATACGCAGTATTTT,CASSPTTGTALDTQYF
TRBV4-1,TRBJ2-2,-,TRBD2,TGCGCCAGCAGCCACCCCCGGACTAGGAACACCGGGGAGCTGTTTTTT,CASSHPRTRNTGELFF
TRBV11-2,TRBJ2-3,few,-,TGTGCCAGCAGCTTACGCACCGGGACAAACACAGATACGCAGTATTTT,CASSLRTGTNTDTQYF
TRBV7-2,TRBJ2-2,few,TRBD2,TGTGCCAGCAGCTTACCTAGCGGGGGGCCGAACACCGGGGAGCTGTTTTTT,CASSLPSGGPNTGELFF
TRBV20-1,TRBJ2-5,-,-,TGCAGTGCTAGTGGTGGGGTATTGAAGACCCAGTACTTC,CSASGGVLKTQYF
TRBV4-2,TRBJ2-1,many,TRBD2,TGTGCCAGCAGCCAAGATCGTGGCGGGGGATACAATGAGCAGTTCTTC,CASSQDRGGGYNEQFF
TRBV7-6,TRBJ2-2,-,-,TGTGCCAGCAGCAGGCCTCCAGGGTCCAGGGGGGAGCTGTTTTTT,CASSRPPGSRGELFF
TRBV10-3,TRBJ2-5,-,-,TGTGCCATCAGTGATTACAGACAAGAGACCCAGTACTTC,CAISDYRQETQYF
TRBV6-6,TRBJ1-4,-,-,TGTGCCAGCAGCCCTATCTCAGGGGAACTGTTTTTT,CASSPISGELFF
TRBV28,TRBJ2-1,few,-,TGTGCCAGCAGTCTGGTTCGGCGGGGAGGTTACAATGAGCAGTTCTTC,CASSLVRRGGYNEQFF
TRBV5-1,TRBJ1-1,many,-,TGCGCCAGCAGCTTGGAGTGGGGGAACACTGAAGCTTTCTTT,CASSLEWGNTEAFF
TRBV7-2,TRBJ1-1,few,-,TGTGCCAGCAGCTCCAGGGAAGACACTGAAGCTTTCTTT,CASSSREDTEAFF
TRBV7-9,TRBJ2-1,once,-,TGTGCCACCAGGTGGGCAGGCAACAATGAGCAGTTCTTC,CATRWAGNNEQFF